This section outlines one T cell receptor beta chain sequence together with its context. The antigen this receptor binds is unknown. No base qualities exist here, and no much larger clone lies one base off it. V loses 6 bases, J loses 0 bases, and the germline ends lie 11 bases apart. For CDR1 and CDR2, the germline V gene lists SNHLY and FYNNEI. Taken from cysteine to phenylalanine, the CDR3 has 14 residues. The read is trimmed to its CDR3 DNA, 42 bases read in frame from base 1. These data come from a study of shared clonotypes between healthy human individuals (dated by TCRdb to about 2020). Background on the whole study: A couple of women and a few men aged 18 to 49 years were included in the cohort. For each donor, three plates each were used for CD4 naive and CD4 memory, two plates were used for CD8 naive, and one plate was used for CD8 memory. The study deeply sequenced blood TCR repertoires of about 5 healthy adults to estimate repertoire size and the extent of clonotype sharing between individuals. Libraries were prepared and TCR repertoires were sequenced by different laboratories using diverse techniques, in order to increase sequencing depth and limit assay-specific biases. Each donor's leukapheresis produced roughly between about 0.8 and 8.9 billion PBMCs. What the research found in general, with its limitations: Across four donors, roughly 5.4% of naive CD4, approximately 3.5% of naive CD8, 2% to 2.5% of memory CD4, and 0.4% of memory CD8 clonotypes were shared. Naive subsets generally had larger estimated clonotype richness than memory subsets did. Even with the large sequencing depth, rarefaction of the sorted-subset datasets indicated that sequencing was incomplete. Pairwise subsampling led to the expectation that sequencing depth would affect the degree of clonotype sharing among donors. Only blood was sampled, and tissue TCR repertoires likely differ from those in blood. Compared with non-shared clonotypes, clonotypes shared by all four sorted-subset donors had higher generation probabilities. The small number of donors limited the genetic and exposure-history diversity represented.

Donors were healthy HIV-negative adults with no recently reported acute infections or vaccinations. All donors were Caucasian adults living in Nashville, Tennessee, USA. Magnetic negative selection was used to enrich CD4+ T cells, after which naive cells were positively selected on CD45RA and the negative fraction became the memory subset. Blood was obtained by leukapheresis, after which PBMCs were separated by Ficoll-Histopaque density gradient centrifugation and cryopreserved in liquid nitrogen vapor phase. Analytical flow cytometry was used to check the purity and quantity of each magnetically sorted T cell population. Each sorted fraction had its genomic DNA isolated and then quantified by UV absorbance on a Nanodrop 2000c. TCR CDR3 regions were amplified from genomic DNA by multiplex PCR using the deep immunoSEQ assay. Genomic DNA extracted from each cell subset was distributed evenly over all wells of several immunoSEQ 96-well plates, and each plate served as one replicate. For sorted subsets, around 200 ng genomic DNA, equal to tens of thousands of T cell genomes, was loaded into each replicate PCR. The purified libraries were quantified using a Qubit 3.0 fluorometer, sized with a Bioanalyzer 2100, and then quantified again using the KAPA Library Quantification kit. Every immunoSEQ 96-well plate was sequenced on a separate single-read 150-cycle Illumina NextSeq 550 flow cell. In the paper's pipeline: The immunoSEQ output contained only junctional sequences without quality scores, so filtering could not match that applied to full-length reads. To assign V/J genes and CDR3, sequences were annotated using PyIR, a Python wrapper for IgBLAST v1.9, with IMGT germline references. Reads with weak V/J assignments (E-value above 1e-6), missing CDR3, stop codons, out-of-frame junctions, or ambiguous translated residues were removed. A V3J clonotype was defined by an identical inferred V gene, J gene, and CDR3 amino acid sequence. The percentage overlap between two repertoires was calculated by dividing the number of shared unique clonotypes by the size of the smaller repertoire. Richness of each repertoire was evaluated using RTK rarefaction, the Chao1 estimator, and Recon v2.1 estimates of unobserved clonotypes. Generation probabilities for all TCRbeta clonotypes obtained by the gDNA method from a handful of donors were computed using OLGA. Here the immuneACCESS table is served through TCRdb, limited to in-frame sequences with V and J called. Missing clones are a known gap in these copies; in checked studies unresolved V genes cover under half, and the rest lacks a known reason. Clone size and the V and J calls come from that table; the DNA yielded D and trimming. Counted in this sample were some 2,400,000 clones; almost 96% of them appeared once. Around 0.13% of the sample is in the top ten clones.

The specimen sequenced was naive CD4+ T cells sorted from blood. The sample's cell subset or site, from its label and the paper: CD45RA+ positively selected. The rearranged chain carries TRBV2 and TRBJ1-1; perhaps TRBD1 is the D gene, with 5 bases matching. The clonotype comes from a man aged 18 to 30 in good health. The nucleotide sequence reads TGTGCCAGCAGACGCAGGGAAATGAACACTGAAGCTTTCTTT. This yields the protein CASRRREMNTEAFF.